This T cell receptor (beta chain) was captured in a study of CD4 and CD8 cells across lung adenocarcinoma regions. Localized lung adenocarcinoma, a non-small cell lung cancer, affected the donors. The ends were cut back, 2 bases at V and 0 bases at J, with 13 bases in the middle. Looked up from germline, CDR1 is MNHEY and CDR2 is SVGAGI. This CDR3 is 16 amino acids long. This clonotype is deemed medium-sized. In TCRdb, the PCR reads were re-called with MiXCR into one record per CDR3 protein. The table includes about 25,000 distinct CDR3 sequences, around 56% detected once. Specimen: CD8+ T cells from the center of a lung tumor. The rearrangement uses TRBV6-5 and TRBJ1-1; D is ambiguous. The TCR sequence derives from a male donor with lung adenocarcinoma. The CD4 and CD8 labels of this study may be unreliable. In nucleotides, the CDR3 is TGTGCCAGCAGTTACGTCTTGGGAGTTATGAACACTGAAGCTTTCTTT. Its protein product is CASSYVLGVMNTEAFF.